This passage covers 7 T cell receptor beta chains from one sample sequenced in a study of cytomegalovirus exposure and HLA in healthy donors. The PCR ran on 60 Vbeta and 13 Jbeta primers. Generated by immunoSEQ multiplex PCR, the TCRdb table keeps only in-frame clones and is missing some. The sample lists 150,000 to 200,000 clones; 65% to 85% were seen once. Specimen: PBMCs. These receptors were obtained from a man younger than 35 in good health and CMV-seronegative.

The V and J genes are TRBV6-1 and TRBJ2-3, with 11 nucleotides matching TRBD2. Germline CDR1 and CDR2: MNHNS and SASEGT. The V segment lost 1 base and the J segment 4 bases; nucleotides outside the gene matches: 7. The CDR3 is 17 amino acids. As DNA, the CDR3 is TGTGCCAGCAGTGAAGAAGTACTAGCGGGAGCATCAGATACGCAGTATTTT. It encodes CASSEEVLAGASDTQYF.

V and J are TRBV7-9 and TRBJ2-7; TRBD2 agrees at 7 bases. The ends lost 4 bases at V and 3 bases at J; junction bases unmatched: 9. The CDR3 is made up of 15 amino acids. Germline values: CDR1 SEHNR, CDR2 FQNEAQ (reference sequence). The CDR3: CASSSPAGGFYEQYF. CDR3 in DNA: TGTGCCAGCAGCTCCCCGGCCGGGGGGTTCTACGAGCAGTACTTC.

The DNA for the CDR3 is TGTGCCAGCAAGACTAGCCACAAACTCACAGATACGCAGTATTTT. Protein sequence: CASKTSHKLTDTQYF. The V gene is TRBV27, the J gene TRBJ2-3; 7 bases line up with TRBD2. Germline V gene data show CDR1 as MNHEY and CDR2 as SMNVEV (reference sequence). The CDR3 consists of 15 residues. The ends lost 7 bases at V and 2 bases at J; junction bases unmatched: 9.

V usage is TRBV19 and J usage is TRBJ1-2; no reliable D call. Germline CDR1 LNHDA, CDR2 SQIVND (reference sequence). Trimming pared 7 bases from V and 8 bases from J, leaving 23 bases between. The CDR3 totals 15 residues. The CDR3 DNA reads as TGTGCCAGTACCGTCGGACTAGAGGGTATCTGGGGCTACACCTTC. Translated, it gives CASTVGLEGIWGYTF.

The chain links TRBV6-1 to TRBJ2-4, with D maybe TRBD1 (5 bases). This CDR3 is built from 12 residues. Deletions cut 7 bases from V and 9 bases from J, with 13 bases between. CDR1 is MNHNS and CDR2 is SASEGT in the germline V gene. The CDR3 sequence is CASKRNQGIQYF. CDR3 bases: TGTGCCAGCAAAAGGAACCAGGGCATTCAGTACTTC.

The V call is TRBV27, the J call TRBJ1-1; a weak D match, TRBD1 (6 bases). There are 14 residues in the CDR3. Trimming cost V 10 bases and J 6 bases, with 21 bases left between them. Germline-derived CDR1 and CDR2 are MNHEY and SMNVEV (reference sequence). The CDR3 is CATRDTQGSAEAFF. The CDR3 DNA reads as TGTGCCACCCGAGACACTCAGGGGTCCGCTGAAGCTTTCTTT.

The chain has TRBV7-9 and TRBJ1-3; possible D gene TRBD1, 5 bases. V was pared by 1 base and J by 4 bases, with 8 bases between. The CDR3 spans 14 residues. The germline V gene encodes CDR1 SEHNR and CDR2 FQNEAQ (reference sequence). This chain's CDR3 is CASSLGGLGNTIYF. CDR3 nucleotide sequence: TGTGCCAGCAGCTTAGGGGGACTGGGAAACACCATATATTTT.